These T cell receptor beta chains were read from a single sample in a study of shared clonotypes between healthy human individuals. TCRdb's table, derived via immunoSEQ multiplex PCR, lists solely in-frame clones and lacks some. The repertoire holds roughly 300,000 clones, with roughly 84% as singletons. The sequencing input was memory CD8+ T cells sorted from blood. Receptor source: a man aged 18-30 years in good health. The CDR3 runs from the conserved cysteine through the conserved F or W. D genes are given only for firm matches. Not all rows give a size; the values are once, few, many and, for expanded clones, a class.

-	many	TRBV7-8	TRBJ2-3	TGTGCCAGCAGCTTCCCGTTTGGGACAGCGGGAGTTGGCACAGATACGCAGTATTTT	CASSFPFGTAGVGTDTQYF
-	few	TRBV13	TRBJ2-3	TGTGCCAGCAGCTTAGGGGGGGGCACAGATACGCAGTATTTT	CASSLGGGTDTQYF
-	-	TRBV19	TRBJ2-7	TGTGCCAGTAGTCAGGAATGGGGGTCCCATCCCTACGAGCAGTACTTC	CASSQEWGSHPYEQYF
-	-	TRBV6-1	TRBJ1-6	TGTGCCAGCAGTGAGGTCAGGCCAGGACTCCCCTTAAATTCACCCCTCCACTTT	CASSEVRPGLPLNSPLHF
-	-	TRBV11-2	TRBJ1-2	TGTGCCAGCAGAAAAGTGGGAGACGGTTACTTC	CASRKVGDGYF
-	-	TRBV5-1	TRBJ2-2	TGCGCCAGCAGCCGAGAGGGTCACACCGGGGAGCTGTTTTTT	CASSREGHTGELFF
TRBD2	once	TRBV19	TRBJ2-1	TGTGCCAGTAAGACTAGCGGGAATCCCTACAATGAGCAGTTCTTC	CASKTSGNPYNEQFF
TRBD2	-	TRBV30	TRBJ2-3	TGCTGCGGGGGGACGAGCACAGATACGCAGTATTTT	CCGGTSTDTQYF
-	-	TRBV30	TRBJ1-1	TGTGCCTCGGGGCGGCCCACTGAAGCTTTCTTT	CASGRPTEAFF
-	-	TRBV4-1	TRBJ2-7	TGCGCCAGCAGCCGAAGCGCGAACTACGAGCAGTACTTC	CASSRSANYEQYF
-	-	TRBV5-6	TRBJ2-3	TGTGCCAGCAGCTTAGGGGCCGCAGATACGCAGTATTTT	CASSLGAADTQYF
-	-	TRBV28	TRBJ2-7	TGTGCCAGCAGTCCCCCCCGGCCAGGGGCAATTGTCGAGCAGTACTTC	CASSPPRPGAIVEQYF
TRBD1	-	TRBV11-2	TRBJ2-7	TGTGCCAGCAACATTCCAGGGGGCTACGAGCAGTACTTC	CASNIPGGYEQYF
-	-	TRBV4-1	TRBJ1-3	TGCGCCAGCAGCCAAGGAGTAAACACCATATATTTT	CASSQGVNTIYF